This TCR beta chain was documented in a study of shared clonotypes between healthy human individuals (TCRdb year 2020). Broadly, across the study: Three men and a couple of women, aged 18 to 49 years, made up the cohort. For each donor, three plates each were used for CD4 naive and CD4 memory, two plates were used for CD8 naive, and one plate was used for CD8 memory. The study deeply sequenced blood TCR repertoires of several healthy adults to estimate repertoire size and the extent of clonotype sharing between individuals. To increase sequencing depth and limit assay-specific biases, TCR repertoire library preparation and sequencing were carried out by different laboratories using diverse techniques. Per donor, leukapheresis produced somewhere between about 0.8 and 9 billion PBMCs. General conclusions and limits of the study: Sampling was limited to blood, and TCR repertoires in tissue likely differ from TCR repertoires in blood. Approximately 4.8% of naive CD4, 3.5% of naive CD8, 2.3% of memory CD4, and about 0.4% of memory CD8 clonotypes were shared across a few donors. Pairwise subsampling led to the expectation that sequencing depth would affect the degree of clonotype sharing among donors. Larger estimated clonotype richness was generally found for naive subsets than for memory subsets. Because the study included only a small number of donors, the genetic and exposure-history diversity represented was limited. Even with the large sequencing depth, rarefaction of the sorted-subset datasets indicated that sequencing was incomplete. Compared with non-shared clonotypes, the clonotypes found in all four sorted-subset donors had higher generation probabilities.

About this clone: Its recognized antigen is unknown. No base qualities exist here, and no much larger clone lies one base off it.

The donors were healthy, HIV-negative adults who had no recently reported acute infections or vaccinations. All donors were Caucasian adults living in Nashville, Tennessee, USA. CD4+ T cells were enriched by magnetic negative selection; naive cells were then positively selected on CD45RA, and the negative fraction formed the memory subset. After blood collection by leukapheresis, PBMCs were isolated using Ficoll-Histopaque density gradient centrifugation and then cryopreserved in the vapor phase of liquid nitrogen. Analytical flow cytometry was used to check the purity and quantity of each magnetically sorted T cell population. Each sorted fraction had its genomic DNA isolated and then quantified by UV absorbance on a Nanodrop 2000c. Using the deep immunoSEQ assay, TCR CDR3 regions were amplified from genomic DNA by multiplex PCR. For each cell subset, the extracted genomic DNA was distributed evenly across all wells of several immunoSEQ 96-well plates, and each plate served as one replicate. For sorted subsets, approximately 210 ng genomic DNA, equal to 30,000 or so T cell genomes, was loaded into each replicate PCR. Purified libraries were quantified with a Qubit 3.0 fluorometer, sized on a Bioanalyzer 2100, and re-quantified with the KAPA Library Quantification kit. A separate single-read 150-cycle Illumina NextSeq 550 flow cell was used to sequence each immunoSEQ 96-well plate. As for the authors' bioinformatics: Because the immunoSEQ output included only junctional sequences and no quality scores, the filtering could not be the same as the filtering used for full-length reads. To assign V/J genes and CDR3, sequences were annotated against IMGT germline references using PyIR, a Python wrapper for IgBLAST v1.9. Reads were filtered out if the reads had weak V/J assignments (E-value above 1e-6), no CDR3, stop codons, out-of-frame junctions, or ambiguous translated residues. A V3J clonotype was defined by an identical inferred V gene, J gene, and CDR3 amino acid sequence. To compute the percentage overlap between repertoires, the number of shared unique clonotypes was divided by the size of the smaller repertoire. Three approaches were used to assess repertoire richness: RTK rarefaction, the Chao1 estimator, and Recon v2.1 estimates of unobserved clonotypes. OLGA was used to compute generation probabilities for all TCRbeta clonotypes that the gDNA method yielded from a few donors. TCRdb carries this immuneACCESS record with in-frame sequences only. Its versions omit some clonotypes, under half of them owing to an unresolved V gene in the studies checked, with the rest unexplained. V, J and clone size are those of that table, while D and trimming were read from the DNA. This sample lists millions of clones; 95% were detected once. The ten top clones hold 0.1% to 0.15% of the sample.

Counted from cysteine to phenylalanine, this CDR3 has 14 amino acids. The kept DNA is CDR3 alone, 42 bases in frame from the first base. CDR1 is given as MNHEY and CDR2 as SVGAGI, both from the germline V gene. Relative to germline, V is 0 bases shorter and J is 8 bases shorter, with 11 bases between their ends. The chain links TRBV6-5 with TRBJ2-4; confidence is insufficient to name the D gene. The sample was naive CD4+ T cells sorted from blood. The label giving this sample's cell subset or site can be read as: CD45RA+ positively selected. The TCR sequence derives from a young man in good health. DNA sequence: TGTGCCAGCAGTTACTCGGAGCGAATGGACATTCAGTACTTC. Translated, it reads CASSYSERMDIQYF.